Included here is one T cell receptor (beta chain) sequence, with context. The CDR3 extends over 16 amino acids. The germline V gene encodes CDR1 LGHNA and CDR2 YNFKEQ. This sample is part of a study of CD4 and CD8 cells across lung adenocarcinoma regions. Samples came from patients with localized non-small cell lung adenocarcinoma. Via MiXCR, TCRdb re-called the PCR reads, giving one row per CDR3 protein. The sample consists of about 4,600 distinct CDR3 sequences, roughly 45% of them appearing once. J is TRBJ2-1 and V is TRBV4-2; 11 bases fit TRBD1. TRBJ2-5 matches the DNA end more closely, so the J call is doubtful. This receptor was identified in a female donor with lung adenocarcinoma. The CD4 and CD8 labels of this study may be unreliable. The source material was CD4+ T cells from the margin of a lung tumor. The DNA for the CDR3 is TGTGCCAGCAGCCAAGATAGGGGACAGGGGGAATGGGCCCAGTACTTC. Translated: CASSQDRGQGEWAQYF.